This entry features one TCR beta chain sequence. Which antigen it targets is not known. Relative to the germline gene, one junction end is altered; a read error may explain this. Libraries came from 5' RACE. This sample was sequenced with an Illumina HiSeq 2500. A second roughly 6 to 12 cycle PCR used a sample-barcoded 5' primer and a J-beta primer mix. A unique molecular identifier was introduced onto each TCR beta cDNA molecule by a template-switch 5' adaptor carrying 12 random nucleotides. At least 2.5 million CDR3-containing paired-end reads were obtained from each sample. First-strand cDNA was synthesized from all RNA with the Mint cDNA synthesis kit, primed by a TRBC-specific oligonucleotide. Following uracil-DNA glycosylase treatment, all cDNA underwent a first 18-cycle PCR with the universal primers M1SS and BC2_uni_R. The authors processed their data as follows. Normalization of each sample was performed by random selection of 1 million high-quality reads, each carrying a distinct molecular identifier. Instead of being binned into consensus sequences, reads that shared molecular identifiers were thrown out. MiTCR, with a Q25 quality threshold and the strictest error-elimination algorithm, was used for CDR3 identification, clonotype clustering and error correction. Lower-bound total TCR beta diversity was estimated with a nonparametric unseen species model using Euler transformation. TCRdb redid the processing of the public reads, applying fastp at Q25 and MiXCR, and retained in-frame beta chains. Rows are combined by CDR3 protein, so each entry shows the most common genes and DNA. The V and J calls and clone size come from TCRdb's table, not from the authors' own analysis. For this sample the table gives 1.6 million or so distinct CDR3 sequences, of which roughly 32% were detected only once. Approximately 10% of the sample lies in the top ten.

Counted from cysteine to phenylalanine, this CDR3 has 14 amino acids. Solely the CDR3 DNA is kept, with 42 bases framed from the first base. The germline V gene gives CDR1 as SGHRS and CDR2 as YFSETQ. These data come from a study of blood T cells in healthy people across ages (dated by TCRdb to about 2015). General notes on the study: In model experiments, template switching captured roughly one uniquely barcoded TCR beta cDNA molecule for every two T cells. The donors were divided into four age groups: young (average roughly 17 years), middle-aged (about 40), aged (roughly 66) and long-lived (approximately 74). Using deep sequencing normalized with unique cDNA molecular identifiers, the study measured how TCR beta repertoire diversity changes with age. Donors of different ages were randomly distributed across sequencing lanes to avoid experimental bias. Using the same blood draw, the study looked at two additional independent replicas of 1 million unique cDNA reads for two donors, one aged 18 to 29 and the other aged 80 or older. The paper's findings and limits, for the study overall: Estimates of total diversity based on one million sequenced T cells were regarded as lower bounds and as underestimates. The percentage of naive T cells measured by flow cytometry correlated strongly with observed TCR beta diversity. Compared with the aged group, the long-lived group had more naive CD4+ T cells, fewer expanded clones and increased TCR diversity, suggesting age selection. Conclusive comparison of naive and antigen-experienced compartments was prevented by the profiling of bulk unsorted PBMCs. Observed TCR beta diversity per million T cells fell roughly linearly with age, and a significant reduction was already apparent by age around 40. Donor CMV infection status was unknown, potentially confounding age-related changes in expanded clonotypes.

Systemically healthy Caucasian individuals from Russia, some 36 in total and aged about 6 to 100 years, were included as donors. Ten milliliters of peripheral blood were drawn from each donor into EDTA-treated Vacutainer tubes. Ficoll-Paque density-gradient centrifugation was used to isolate PBMCs, with at least 6 million per sample. Total RNA, at least 5 micrograms per sample, was extracted from PBMCs with Trizol reagent. Naive CD45RAhigh/CD27high T cell percentages were measured by flow cytometry on a PBMC aliquot from every donor. The sequenced sample was blood. The chain links TRBV5-1 with TRBJ2-5, and 9 junctional nucleotides match TRBD1. The receptor comes from a woman aged 30 to 39 in good health. The DNA sequence reads TGCGCCGGCAGCAGCACCGGGACAGGGGAGACCCAGTACTTC. Its product reads: CAGSSTGTGETQYF.